These 5 T cell receptor beta chains came from one sample sequenced in a study of T cell changes during pregnancy in multiple sclerosis. The data were produced by immunoSEQ multiplex PCR, yet TCRdb's version contains in-frame clones alone and is incomplete. Of 55,000 to 70,000 clones listed, approximately 92% are singletons. This material consisted of CD4+ T cells from peripheral blood mononuclear cells, taken before pregnancy. The receptors derive from a female donor with multiple sclerosis, enrolled in a pregnancy study.

This clone was detected once. The V and J genes are TRBV5-5 and TRBJ1-2, with TRBD1 matching over 9 bases. The germline gives CDR1 SGHKS, CDR2 YYEKEE (reference sequence). The CDR3 runs 15 residues. Trimming cost V 4 bases and J 4 bases; bases outside gene matches: 8. The chain's CDR3 is CASSPPGQGPYGYTF. The CDR3 DNA is TGTGCCAGCAGCCCCCCCGGACAGGGGCCCTATGGCTACACCTTC.

In this sample, this clone turned up once. The J gene is TRBJ1-2, the V gene TRBV9; maybe TRBD1 (5 bases). The V gene's germline CDR1 is SGDLS and CDR2 YYNGEE. The CDR3 loop spans 13 amino acids. V was shortened by 6 bases and J by 4 bases, with 13 bases between the two germline ends. DNA for the CDR3: TGTGCCAGCACCGAAGGGGTCGGCTATGGCTACACCTTC. Protein product: CASTEGVGYGYTF.

This rearrangement joins TRBV6-1 to TRBJ2-1, with TRBD1 as a possible D gene (6 bases). The V end was cut by 2 bases, the J end by 0 bases, with 14 bases between. CDR1 and CDR2 from the germline V gene are MNHNS and SASEGT. This CDR3 is 17 amino acids long. CDR3 coding DNA: TGTGCCAGCAGTGAATACCCAGGGGCTAGCTCCTACAATGAGCAGTTCTTC. It encodes CASSEYPGASSYNEQFF.

This chain connects TRBV9 to TRBJ2-6; TRBD1 matches at 10 bases. With V trimmed by 8 bases and J by 2 bases, 13 bases remained unmatched. Germline values: CDR1 SGDLS, CDR2 YYNGEE. CDR3 length equals 18 residues. The DNA of the CDR3 is TGTGCCAGTTCGAGGGGACAGGGGAGAGTTACTGGGGCCAACGTCCTGACTTTC. Protein: CASSRGQGRVTGANVLTF. The full variable domain, rest sourced from reference TRBV9 and TRBJ2-6, is DSGVTQTPKHLITATGQRVTLRCSPRSGDLSVYWYQQSLDQGLQFLIQYYNGEERAKGNILERFSAQQFPDLHSELNLSSLELGDSALYFCASSRGQGRVTGANVLTFGAGSRLTVL.

The chain links TRBV21-1 to TRBJ1-5; the table's D call of TRBD1 was not tested on the DNA. TRBV21-1 is designated a pseudogene. The CDR3 extends over 17 amino acids. The CDR3 nucleotides read TGTGCCAGCAGCAGAGGGGAGGCAGGGGGCAACAATCAGCCCCAGCATTTT. Translated: CASSRGEAGGNNQPQHF.